This is a list of T cell receptor beta chains from one sample in a study of blood T cells in healthy people across ages. One entry per CDR3 protein, called by TCRdb with MiXCR from the 5' RACE reads. Among fewer than 1,200,000 distinct CDR3 sequences listed, approximately 25% were seen once. This sample also belongs to another study, concerning T cells of mothers and their children.

Material: blood. These receptors originate from a girl aged 2 to 9 in good health. Each CDR3 is given without its conserved first and last residue. The listing skips clone size in some rows; elsewhere it reads once, few, many or a size class.

V: TRBV27; size: NA; J: TRBJ2-1; CDR3: ASSFSPPRSGSSSYNEQF
V: TRBV27; size: NA; J: TRBJ1-4; CDR3: ASSPTGTNEKLF
V: TRBV2; size: few; J: TRBJ1-2; CDR3: ASSGDREKGYT
V: TRBV7-9; size: once; J: TRBJ2-6; CDR3: ASSSPGKGLSGANVLT
V: TRBV4-1; size: NA; J: TRBJ2-5; CDR3: ASSQGVKGMETQY
V: TRBV2; size: few; J: TRBJ2-1; CDR3: ASSDARADEQF
V: TRBV7-9; size: NA; J: TRBJ2-7; CDR3: ASSQGGTATYEQY
V: TRBV7-2; size: NA; J: NA; CDR3: ASSFQSARDEQY
V: TRBV27; size: NA; J: TRBJ2-7; CDR3: ASRSPSGRGDEQY
V: TRBV7-6; size: NA; J: TRBJ2-3; CDR3: ASSSPANILTDTQY
V: TRBV6-5; size: few; J: TRBJ2-3; CDR3: ATRGATDTQY
V: TRBV7-6; size: many; J: TRBJ2-5; CDR3: ASSLEGVQETQY
V: TRBV20-1; size: few; J: NA; CDR3: SALRGGVLHEQY
V: TRBV7-3; size: many; J: TRBJ2-3; CDR3: ASSPGGGPDTQY
V: TRBV6-5; size: few; J: TRBJ2-2; CDR3: ASSIGGVFGELF
V: TRBV10-3; size: few; J: TRBJ2-5; CDR3: ATTGYRQETQY